A selection of T cell receptor beta chains follows, all from one sample in a study of blood T cells in healthy people across ages. TCRdb processed the 5' RACE reads anew with MiXCR; each CDR3 protein has one entry. The sample contains 1.5 million to 2 million distinct CDR3 sequences, 28% of which appear only once. The sample comprised blood. These receptors were collected from a woman aged 25 to 39 in good health. Each CDR3 is given with its conserved first and last residue. The D gene is left open where the match is weak. Not every row has a clone size; where given, it reads once, few, many or a size class.

clone_size,j_call,d_call,v_call,cdr3_nt,cdr3_aa
NA,TRBJ2-7,NA,TRBV9,TGTGCCAGCAGCGTAGACCCTAGCCCTCTCATGGAGCAGTACTTC,CASSVDPSPLMEQYF
many,TRBJ2-5,NA,TRBV20-1,TGCAGTGCGCCAGGAGCTGGTAGAGAGACCCAGTACTTC,CSAPGAGRETQYF
few,TRBJ1-1,NA,TRBV6-5,TGTGCCAGCAGATCCAGCTTGAACACTGAAGCTTTCTTT,CASRSSLNTEAFF
NA,TRBJ2-5,NA,TRBV18,TGTGCCAGCTCACGCCGGGAAACAGAGACCCAGTACTTC,CASSRRETETQYF
few,TRBJ2-3,NA,TRBV7-2,TGTGCCAGCAGTCCCACCCTAGCGATAGATACGCAGTATTTT,CASSPTLAIDTQYF
NA,TRBJ1-2,NA,TRBV12-3/TRBV12-4,TGTGCCAGCAGCTACAGGAGCGGCTACACCTTC,CASSYRSGYTF
NA,TRBJ2-1,TRBD2,TRBV3-1,TGTGCCAGCAGCGACCGACTAGCGGGAGTGTTGAATGAGCAGTTCTTC,CASSDRLAGVLNEQFF
NA,TRBJ2-3,TRBD2,TRBV14,TGTGCCAGCAGCCAAGAGTTCGTTTCGCGGGAGGGCACAGATACGCAGTATTTT,CASSQEFVSREGTDTQYF
NA,TRBJ2-7,NA,TRBV12-3/TRBV12-4,TGTGCGGGAGGTGCTTTCTACGAGCAGTACTTC,CAGGAFYEQYF
few,TRBJ2-5,TRBD2,TRBV28,TGTGCCAGCGGCCTAACGGGGGGGTGGGAGACCCAGTACTTC,CASGLTGGWETQYF
few,TRBJ2-3,TRBD1,TRBV12-3/TRBV12-4,TGTGCCAGCAGTTCCACTAAGACAGGGTTTTTCCGAGATACGCAGTATTTT,CASSSTKTGFFRDTQYF
few,TRBJ1-2,NA,TRBV7-1,TGTGCCAGCAGCTCCCGACAGGTCTATGGCTACACCTTC,CASSSRQVYGYTF
NA,TRBJ1-6,TRBD1,TRBV7-2,TGTGCCAGCAGCCAACTCGGACAGGGGAAGGTCCACTTT,CASSQLGQGKVHF
NA,TRBJ2-5,NA,TRBV7-9,TGTGCCAGCAGCTTAGTGCTGACAGGACCTCTGGAGACCCAGTACTTC,CASSLVLTGPLETQYF
few,TRBJ2-1,TRBD1,TRBV3-1,TGTGCCAGCAGCCCGGGACAGGGGCCCCCTCTCTCCTACAATGAGCAGTTCTTC,CASSPGQGPPLSYNEQFF
NA,TRBJ1-1,NA,TRBV9,TGTGCCAGCAGCGTAGAGGCTGGCACTGAAGCTTTCTTT,CASSVEAGTEAFF
NA,TRBJ2-7,TRBD2,TRBV3-1,TGTGCCAGCAGCCACAAAGCGGGGGGAGCCTACGAGCAGTACTTC,CASSHKAGGAYEQYF
NA,TRBJ2-2,TRBD2,TRBV9,TGTGCCAGCGCGCGGGGGAACGGGGCCGGGGAGCTGTTTTTT,CASARGNGAGELFF
NA,TRBJ1-2,NA,TRBV7-9,TGTGCCAGCACCAAGACGGGGTTATTTAACTATGGCTACACCTTC,CASTKTGLFNYGYTF
few,TRBJ2-1,TRBD2,TRBV3-1,TGTGCCAGCAGCCAAGTATACGCGGGAGGGGGCAATGAGCAGTTCTTC,CASSQVYAGGGNEQFF
few,TRBJ2-5,TRBD2,TRBV5-1,TGCGCCAGCAGCTTCAGACTAGCGGGAGAGGGAGGAGAGACCCAGTACTTC,CASSFRLAGEGGETQYF
NA,TRBJ2-5,TRBD1,TRBV12-3/TRBV12-4,TGTGCCAGCAGTAAGGGGGCGACCCAAGAGACCCAGTACTTC,CASSKGATQETQYF
many,TRBJ2-7,TRBD2,TRBV4-3,TGCGCCAGCAGCCAAGACCCCCGAGCGGGAAACGAGCAGTACTTC,CASSQDPRAGNEQYF
NA,TRBJ2-7,TRBD2,TRBV7-9,TGTGCCGGCGGGGAGGGTTACGAGCAGTACTTC,CAGGEGYEQYF
few,TRBJ2-4,NA,TRBV5-1,TGCGCCAGCAGCTTGGGACCCCTACACGGAACACAAGCCAAAAACATTCAGTACTTC,CASSLGPLHGTQAKNIQYF
NA,TRBJ2-7,NA,TRBV6-5,TGTGCCAGCAGTTACTCGACCTCATACGAGCAGTACTTC,CASSYSTSYEQYF
few,TRBJ2-7,NA,TRBV19,TGTGCCACCACCGGACGCGGGACAGCCTACGAGCAGTACTTC,CATTGRGTAYEQYF
NA,TRBJ1-5,NA,TRBV12-3/TRBV12-4,TGTGCCAGCAGTTTAGTGTGGGGATTCGAACAGCCCCAGCATTTT,CASSLVWGFEQPQHF
NA,TRBJ2-1,NA,TRBV7-7,TGTGCTAGCAGCTCCCAGGCCCAGGGTGAGCAGTTCTTC,CASSSQAQGEQFF
NA,TRBJ1-2,TRBD1,TRBV5-1,TGCGCCAGCAGCGAGGGGGCTGGCTACACCTTC,CASSEGAGYTF
NA,TRBJ2-7,NA,TRBV6-5,TGTGCCAGCAGTTACAAGGGTTGGACTCAGAAGTTCTACAATGAGCAGTACTTC,CASSYKGWTQKFYNEQYF
NA,TRBJ2-5,NA,TRBV5-5,TGTGCCAGCAGCTTGGTGACGTTTGTAGAGACCCAGTACTTC,CASSLVTFVETQYF
NA,TRBJ2-1,TRBD1,TRBV28,TGTGCCAGCAGTTTAAATCCCAAGCAGGGGGCTTGGAATGAGCAGTTCTTC,CASSLNPKQGAWNEQFF
NA,TRBJ1-1,TRBD1,TRBV28,TGTGCCAGCAGTGGGCTGGACAGGGCGAACACTGAAGCTTTCTTT,CASSGLDRANTEAFF
once,TRBJ2-3,NA,TRBV7-2,TGTGCCAGCAGCTACCGGCAAGGTCTAGCAGTCAAAGATACGCAGTATTTT,CASSYRQGLAVKDTQYF
NA,TRBJ2-5,TRBD1,TRBV5-1,TGCGCCAGCAGCCCCCCCCCCGGGGACAGGGGCGGAGAGCAGTACTTC,CASSPPPGDRGGEQYF
few,TRBJ2-1,NA,TRBV6-2/TRBV6-3,TGTGCCAGCAGTTACAAGGGTGGGGGATACAATGAGCAGTTCTTC,CASSYKGGGYNEQFF
NA,TRBJ2-3,NA,TRBV5-1,TGCGCCAGCATGCAGGGTTGGACAGATACGCAGTATTTT,CASMQGWTDTQYF
NA,TRBJ1-2,NA,TRBV12-3/TRBV12-4,TGTGCCAGCAGCCCTAGATCCAATGGCTACACCTTC,CASSPRSNGYTF
few,TRBJ2-1,NA,TRBV6-2/TRBV6-3,TGTGCCAGCGACCTCCGGCCTAGCTCCTACAATGAGCAGTTCTTC,CASDLRPSSYNEQFF
NA,TRBJ2-7,TRBD1,TRBV12-3/TRBV12-4,TGTGCCAGCAGTTTTGGGGCGAGGGGACAGACCTACGAGCAGTACTTC,CASSFGARGQTYEQYF
few,TRBJ2-1,NA,TRBV20-1,TGCAGTGTAAGGTTTCGCGGCGGGCTTAGCTCCTACAATGAGCAGTTCTTC,CSVRFRGGLSSYNEQFF
NA,TRBJ2-5,NA,TRBV14,TGTGCCAGCAGCCAAGATCAAGGGAAGACCCAGTACTTC,CASSQDQGKTQYF
few,TRBJ2-7,TRBD2,TRBV14,TGTGCCAGCAGTCTAGCGGGAGACGGCGGTTACGAGCAGTACTTC,CASSLAGDGGYEQYF
NA,TRBJ2-5,NA,TRBV7-2,TGTGCCAACAGCTTAGGTAACAGGGTGGAGACCCAGTACTTC,CANSLGNRVETQYF
few,TRBJ2-3,NA,TRBV2,TGTGCCAGCAGTCATCCCTGGGGGCTCCGCACAGATACGCAGTATTTT,CASSHPWGLRTDTQYF
NA,TRBJ2-7,NA,TRBV7-9,TGTGCCAGCAGCTTAGCACAGGGTAACGAGCAGTACTTC,CASSLAQGNEQYF
NA,TRBJ2-3,NA,TRBV29-1,TGCAGCGGCGGGGCCTTAGGTGGAGATACGCAGGATTTT,CSGGALGGDTQDF
NA,TRBJ2-1,TRBD1,TRBV2,TGTGCCAGCAGTGAAAGGGACAGGGATTTCTATGAGCAGTTCTTC,CASSERDRDFYEQFF
few,TRBJ2-7,NA,TRBV6-5,TGTGCCAGCAGTTACCCAGGGGACGACGAGCAGTACTTC,CASSYPGDDEQYF
NA,TRBJ2-7,NA,TRBV2,TGTGCCAGCAGTGAAGTCCGACTTGTTCTAGATCGGGGCGAGCAGTACTTC,CASSEVRLVLDRGEQYF
NA,TRBJ2-1,TRBD1,TRBV24-1,TGTGCCACCAGTGATTCAGACAGGGGGCGCGTAAATGAGCAGTTCTTC,CATSDSDRGRVNEQFF
few,TRBJ2-3,NA,TRBV9,TGTGCCAGCAGCCCCGCGGAGGGAGATACGCAGTATTTT,CASSPAEGDTQYF
many,TRBJ2-3,NA,TRBV7-9,TGTGCCAGCAGATCGGTCAGAGATACGCAGTATTTT,CASRSVRDTQYF
NA,TRBJ2-3,TRBD1,TRBV2,TGTGCCAGCAGCCCAGTAGGGGGCTGGGGAGATACGCAGTATTTT,CASSPVGGWGDTQYF